Listed here are 16 T cell receptor beta chains from one sample, sequenced in a study of a mutant IDH1 vaccine in newly diagnosed glioma. This sample's time point: week 5, during vaccination. With topical imiquimod, each dose of the vaccine consisted of 300 ug of mutant IDH1 20-mer peptide. Antigens for these TCRs are unknown. Assay used: immunoSEQ multiplex PCR; TCRdb lists only in-frame clones, some missing. Of just under 80,000 clones listed, about 91% are singletons. The starting material was PBMCs, obtained from a glioma patient whose treatment included an IDH1 peptide vaccine. The receptor source for this set is a woman in her 50s with glioma.

The V call is TRBV29-1, the J call TRBJ1-2, with D possibly matching TRBD1 (6 bases). CDR3 length: 11 amino acids. V lost 6 bases and J 5 bases, leaving 10 bases between the germline ends. The V gene's germline CDR1 is SQVTM and CDR2 ANQGSEA. Here the CDR3 reads CSVYREYGYTF. The DNA for the CDR3 is TGCAGCGTATACAGGGAGTATGGCTACACCTTC.

The genes are TRBV27 and TRBJ2-7, with D perhaps matching TRBD2 (7 bases). There are 16 residues in the CDR3. Per germline, CDR1 MNHEY and CDR2 SMNVEV (reference sequence). V was cut by 0 bases and J by 2 bases, with 14 bases left in between. The CDR3 nucleotides read TGTGCCAGCAGTTTATCAGGGGGGGATCTAGCCTACGAGCAGTACTTC. Its translation is CASSLSGGDLAYEQYF.

The chain is built from TRBV10-3 and TRBJ2-2; a possible D gene is TRBD2 (5 bases). Germline CDR1 reads ENHRY; CDR2 reads SYGVKD. Trimming stripped 4 bases from V and 1 base from J, with 16 bases between. CDR3 length: 17 residues. The CDR3 here is CAISAPGLALNTGELFF. CDR3 sequence (DNA): TGTGCCATCAGTGCCCCCGGGCTAGCCCTGAACACCGGGGAGCTGTTTTTT.

This rearrangement joins TRBV9 to TRBJ2-1; D gene unclear. Germline V gene data show CDR1 as SGDLS and CDR2 as YYNGEE. There are 12 residues in the CDR3. Deletions cut 3 bases from V and 7 bases from J, with 8 bases between. The CDR3 DNA sequence: TGTGCCAGCAGCGGGACCTTGAATGAGCAGTTCTTC. Translation: CASSGTLNEQFF. Full variable domain (remainder filled in from reference TRBV9 and TRBJ2-1): DSGVTQTPKHLITATGQRVTLRCSPRSGDLSVYWYQQSLDQGLQFLIQYYNGEERAKGNILERFSAQQFPDLHSELNLSSLELGDSALYFCASSGTLNEQFFGPGTRLTVL.

To note about this clone: In this CDR3 the conserved last residue, phenylalanine or tryptophan, is missing, so a read error is likely. Because the CDR3's place on the DNA is in doubt, the DNA is left out and the CDR3 is given as listed by TCRdb. This chain joins TRBV6-5 and TRBJ1-1; TRBD1, the table's D call, lacks a check against the DNA. The CDR3 is made up of 11 amino acids, end residues included. The germline V gene has CDR1 MNHEY and CDR2 SVGAGI. Here the CDR3 reads CASSEYFGTGV.

This rearrangement joins TRBV5-6 to TRBJ2-1; D might be TRBD2 (6 bases). This CDR3 comprises 12 residues. V dropped 0 bases and J dropped 10 bases, with 8 bases sitting between them. Germline V gene lookup returns CDR1 SGHDT and CDR2 YYEEEE. CDR3 nucleotides: TGTGCCAGCAGCTTGGGAGGACTAGAGCAGTTCTTC. Protein product: CASSLGGLEQFF.

V usage is TRBV7-8 and J usage is TRBJ1-2; D unclear. The CDR3 contains 14 residues. CDR1 and CDR2 (germline): SGHVS, FQNEAQ. V was pared by 1 base and J by 1 base, with 7 bases between. The CDR3 region has the DNA TGTGCCAGCAGCTTAGGAGACGTTAACTATGGCTACACCTTC. Translation gives CASSLGDVNYGYTF.

The J gene is TRBJ1-2, the V gene TRBV25-1, with unresolved D. V was pared by 1 base and J by 2 bases, with 11 bases between. The CDR3 is 15 amino acids. The germline V gene has CDR1 MGHDK and CDR2 SYGVNS. The CDR3 here is CASSEFKALNYGYTF. Here the CDR3 DNA reads TGTGCCAGCAGTGAATTTAAGGCGCTAAACTATGGCTACACCTTC.

The CDR3 reads CASSVDPARGGELFF. As DNA, the CDR3 is TGTGCCAGCAGCGTAGATCCCGCCAGGGGCGGGGAGCTGTTTTTT. V is TRBV9 and J is TRBJ2-2, with D possibly TRBD1 on 6 matching bases. Germline CDR1 SGDLS, CDR2 YYNGEE. Trimming shortened V by 0 bases and J by 7 bases, and 13 bases separated the two germline ends. The CDR3 has 15 amino acids.

The J gene is TRBJ2-6, the V gene TRBV28; the D is unclear. Trimming removed 10 bases from V and 1 base from J, with 11 bases in between. The CDR3 has 14 residues. Germline CDR1 reads MDHEN; CDR2 reads SYDVKM. The CDR3, as DNA: TGTGCCACCCTTGAGGCTTCTGGGGCCAACGTCCTGACTTTC. Translation gives CATLEASGANVLTF.

The chain carries TRBV7-9 and TRBJ2-2; D is ambiguous. The CDR3 contains 13 residues. Trimming removed 10 bases at V and 3 bases at J, with 12 bases between. The germline V gene has CDR1 SEHNR and CDR2 FQNEAQ (reference sequence). CDR3 coding DNA: TGTGCCATGGAACCGGCGGACACCGGGGAGCTGTTTTTT. Residues: CAMEPADTGELFF.

This clone came up once. The V and J genes are TRBV5-1 and TRBJ1-2; D is undetermined. Trimming removed 4 bases at V and 4 bases at J, with 11 bases between. The CDR3 is 13 residues long. Germline CDR1 reads SGHRS; CDR2 reads YFSETQ. CDR3 region: CASSPQELYGYTF. The CDR3 coding sequence is TGCGCCAGCAGCCCCCAGGAACTCTATGGCTACACCTTC.

V is TRBV29-1 and J is TRBJ1-5; possible D gene TRBD1, 6 bases. The CDR3 runs to 14 residues. Trimming took 4 bases from V and 2 from J, leaving 12 bases between them. From germline, CDR1 is SQVTM and CDR2 ANQGSEA. CDR3 protein: CSVAEGGGNQPQHF. The CDR3 DNA reads TGCAGCGTTGCGGAGGGGGGGGGCAATCAGCCCCAGCATTTT.

The CDR3 DNA reads as TGTGCCAGCAGCTCTCTATTCCACGAGCAGTACTTC. Encoded protein: CASSSLFHEQYF. V gene TRBV13 combines with J gene TRBJ2-7, with no clear D. The germline V and J ends were trimmed by 4 bases and 5 bases, with 9 bases remaining between them. Germline assignment: CDR1 PRHDT and CDR2 FYEKMQ (reference sequence). The CDR3 loop spans 12 amino acids.

The gene calls are TRBV2 and TRBJ1-1, with 7 bases matching TRBD1. The CDR3 spans 13 residues. V trimming: 8 bases; J trimming: 1 base; junction bases outside the gene matches: 4. Germline V gene sequence: CDR1 SNHLY, CDR2 FYNNEI. CDR3: CASPTGRNTEAFF. CDR3 DNA: TGTGCCAGCCCGACAGGGCGGAACACTGAAGCTTTCTTT.

V is TRBV18 and J is TRBJ2-5; tentative D call: TRBD1 (5 bases). V lost 2 bases, J lost 4 bases, and 8 bases lay in between. Germline CDR1 is KGHSH and CDR2 is LQKENI. CDR3 size: 13 residues. Here the CDR3 DNA reads TGTGCCAGCTCACCAAGGGGAATAGAGACCCAGTACTTC. Amino acid sequence: CASSPRGIETQYF.